This record looks at one T cell receptor beta chain sequence and its context. What it recognizes is unknown. This sample is part of a study of regulatory T cells. Primers: 52 TRBV forward and 13 TRBJ reverse. Here immunoSEQ multiplex PCR was the method, and the copy in TCRdb shows in-frame clones only, minus some. The profile covers tens of thousands of clones, with approximately 90% appearing a single time and about 2.5% taken by the ten largest. The ends were cut back, 0 bases at V and 1 base at J, with 4 bases in the middle. The CDR3 totals 15 residues. Germline V gene lookup returns CDR1 ENHRY and CDR2 SYGVKD. General observations from the study: Hydrophobic residues at CDR3 positions 6 and 7 were enriched in conventional CD4+ T cells of CD3G-deficient patients.

What was sequenced was conventional CD4+ T cells sorted from blood. The source is a young adult with CD3G deficiency. The chain is built from TRBV10-3 and TRBJ2-6; the D is unclear. CDR3: CAISESRSGANVLTF. As DNA, the CDR3 is TGTGCCATCAGTGAGTCGCGGTCTGGGGCCAACGTCCTGACTTTC.